The 8 T cell receptor beta chains presented below share a single source sample, sequenced in a study of molecular identifiers for immune sequencing clone quantification. TCRdb recomputed calls from the PCR reads with MiXCR, one row per CDR3 protein. The table lists about 640,000 distinct CDR3 sequences, just under 20% of them singletons, with approximately 0.9% in the top ten. Sample: naive CD8+ T cells from blood, with Jurkat cell RNA spiked in. Subset defined: FACS-sorted CD8+CD4-CCR7+CD45RA+ naive T cells. All receptors derive from a human donor in good health. Some libraries in this study had Jurkat cell RNA spiked in.

This clonotype was seen a few times. The chain has TRBV7-9 and TRBJ2-5, with TRBD2 matching over 7 bases. CDR3 size: 16 residues. The germline V gene encodes CDR1 SEHNR and CDR2 FQNEAQ (reference sequence). With V trimmed by 1 base and J by 2 bases, 7 bases remained unmatched. The CDR3 DNA reads TGTGCCAGCAGCTTAGAATGGGGGGGATGGCAAGAGACCCAGTACTTC. Protein: CASSLEWGGWQETQYF.

There are many counts of this clonotype. The V and J genes are TRBV7-9 and TRBJ2-3; tentative D call: TRBD2 (6 bases). The CDR3 length is 17 residues. The V and J ends lost 8 bases and 10 bases respectively, with 31 bases between them. The germline V gene encodes CDR1 SEHNR and CDR2 FQNEAQ (reference sequence). CDR3 in amino acids: CASSITEGTLNFIAQYF. CDR3 nucleotide sequence: TGTGCCAGCTCGATCACGGAGGGAACCTTGAACTTCATTGCGCAGTATTTT.

A single count supports this clonotype. A read error may be the cause here, since a much bigger clone is one base away. This chain joins TRBV9 and TRBJ1-1, with 8 bases identical to TRBD1. The CDR3 loop spans 15 amino acids. The germline gives CDR1 SGDLS, CDR2 YYNGEE. The CDR3 loop is CASSAGQGWNTEAVF. DNA for the CDR3: TGTGCCAGCAGCGCCGGACAGGGCTGGAACACTGAAGCTGTCTTT.

This clonotype was counted at least ten times. The J gene is TRBJ1-1, the V gene TRBV6-2 or TRBV6-3, with TRBD1 as a possible D gene (5 bases). The V end was cut by 4 bases, the J end by 3 bases, with 21 bases between. CDR3 size: 17 residues. The germline gives CDR1 MNHEY, CDR2 SVGEGT. The CDR3 loop is CASSSRGPTRVDTEAFF. CDR3 coding DNA: TGTGCCAGCAGTTCTCGGGGCCCCACTCGAGTCGACACTGAAGCTTTCTTT.

Ten or more counts support this clonotype. The chain links TRBV30 to TRBJ2-7; the D gene is possibly TRBD2 (5 bases). Germline CDR1 and CDR2: GTSNPN and SVGIG (reference sequence). The CDR3 is 13 amino acids. Deletions cut 4 bases from V and 4 bases from J, with 14 bases between. In DNA form, the CDR3 reads TGTGCCTGGAATCAGGACTTCTCGTACGAGCAGTACTTC. Residues: CAWNQDFSYEQYF.

Comment on this clonotype: Because the CDR3 is missing its conserved closing phenylalanine or tryptophan, this is likely a read error. CDR3 protein: CASSFYGGGPSEQFL. In DNA, the CDR3 is TGTGCCAGCAGTTTTTATGGGGGGGGGCCGAGTGAGCAGTTCCTC. The chain combines TRBV12-3 or TRBV12-4 with TRBJ2-1, with a tentative D call TRBD2 (7 bases). The CDR3 loop spans 15 amino acids. V shed 3 bases and J shed 9 bases, with 18 bases lying between them.

This chain connects TRBV6-6 to TRBJ2-1; 13 bases are a match to TRBD2. CDR1 is MNHNY and CDR2 is SVGAGI in the germline V gene (reference sequence). The V and J ends lost 8 bases and 9 bases, in that order; junction bases with no gene match: 4. The length of the CDR3 is 13 residues. The CDR3 nucleotides are TGTGCCAGCGCGGGACTAGCGGGGACTGAGCAGTTCTTC. Protein sequence: CASAGLAGTEQFF.

This clonotype was observed at least ten times. The chain uses TRBV14 and TRBJ1-1; D is undetermined. V lost 0 bases and J lost 0, with 5 bases in between. Germline V lookup: CDR1 SGHDN, CDR2 FVKESK. CDR3 length equals 14 residues. In DNA, the CDR3 is TGTGCCAGCAGCCAAGACACGATGAACACTGAAGCTTTCTTT. This codes for CASSQDTMNTEAFF.